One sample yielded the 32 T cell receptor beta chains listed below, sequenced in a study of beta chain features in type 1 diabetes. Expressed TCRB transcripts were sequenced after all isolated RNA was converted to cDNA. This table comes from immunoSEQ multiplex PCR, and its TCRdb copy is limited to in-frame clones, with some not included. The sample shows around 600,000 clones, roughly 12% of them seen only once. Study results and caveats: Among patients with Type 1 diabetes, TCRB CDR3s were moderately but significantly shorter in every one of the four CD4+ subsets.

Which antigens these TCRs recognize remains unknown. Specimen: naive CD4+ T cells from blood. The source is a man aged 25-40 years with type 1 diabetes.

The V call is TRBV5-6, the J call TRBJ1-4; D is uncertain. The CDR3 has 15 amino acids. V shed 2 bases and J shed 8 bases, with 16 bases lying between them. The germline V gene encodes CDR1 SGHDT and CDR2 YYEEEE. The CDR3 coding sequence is TGTGCCAGCAGCTTAGTCCCAGGCCGGGGAGAAAAACTGTTTTTT. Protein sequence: CASSLVPGRGEKLFF.

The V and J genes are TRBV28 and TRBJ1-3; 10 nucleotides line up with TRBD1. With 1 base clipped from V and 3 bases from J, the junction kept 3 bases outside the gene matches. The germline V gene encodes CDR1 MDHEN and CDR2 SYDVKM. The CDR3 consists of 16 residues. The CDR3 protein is CASSLSGTGVGNTIYF. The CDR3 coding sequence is TGTGCCAGCAGTTTATCCGGGACAGGGGTTGGAAACACCATATATTTT.

The CDR3 nucleotides are TGTGCCAGCAGCCCGAAGGGGACAGGGACAGATACGCAGTATTTT. It is translated as CASSPKGTGTDTQYF. The rearrangement joins TRBV7-2 to TRBJ2-3; 9 bases line up with TRBD1. Unmatched junction bases numbered 6, after V lost 5 bases and J lost 3 bases. The length of the CDR3 is 15 residues. In germline, CDR1 is SGHTA, CDR2 FQGNSA.

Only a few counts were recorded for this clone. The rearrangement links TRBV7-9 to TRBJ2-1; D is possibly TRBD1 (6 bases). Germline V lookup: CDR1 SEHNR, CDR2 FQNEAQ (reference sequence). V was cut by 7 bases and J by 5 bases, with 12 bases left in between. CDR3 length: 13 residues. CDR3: CASNNRVDNEQFF. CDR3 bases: TGTGCCAGCAATAACAGGGTAGACAATGAGCAGTTCTTC.

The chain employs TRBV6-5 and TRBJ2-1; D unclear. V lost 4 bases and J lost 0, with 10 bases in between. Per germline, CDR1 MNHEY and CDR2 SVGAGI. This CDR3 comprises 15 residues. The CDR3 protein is CASSSGASSYNEQFF. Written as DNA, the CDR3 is TGTGCCAGCAGTTCCGGTGCGAGCTCCTACAATGAGCAGTTCTTC.

Here the CDR3 DNA reads TGTGCCAGCAGTTCACTGAAGGGAACTGAAGCTTTCTTT. Residues: CASSSLKGTEAFF. V gene TRBV7-8 combines with J gene TRBJ1-1; D gene uncertain. Germline values: CDR1 SGHVS, CDR2 FQNEAQ. Trimming removed 6 bases at V and 5 bases at J, with 13 bases between. The CDR3 is made up of 13 amino acids.

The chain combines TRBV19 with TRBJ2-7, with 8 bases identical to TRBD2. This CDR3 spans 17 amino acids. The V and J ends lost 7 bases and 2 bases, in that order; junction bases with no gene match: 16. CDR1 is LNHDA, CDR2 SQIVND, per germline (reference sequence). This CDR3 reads CASTPSSVSGGPYEQYF. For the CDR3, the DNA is TGTGCCAGTACTCCGTCGTCCGTCTCGGGGGGGCCCTACGAGCAGTACTTC.

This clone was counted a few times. DNA for the CDR3: TGCGCCAGCAGCCGAATGGGGGGCAGTGGGATTTTGAATGAAAAACTGTTTTTT. Protein: CASSRMGGSGILNEKLFF. The chain joins TRBV4-3 to TRBJ1-4, with a tentative D call TRBD1 (6 bases). The CDR3 consists of 18 residues. Germline CDR1 is LGHNA and CDR2 is YSLEER. With 4 bases removed from V and 5 bases from J, the gap between germline ends came to 23 bases.

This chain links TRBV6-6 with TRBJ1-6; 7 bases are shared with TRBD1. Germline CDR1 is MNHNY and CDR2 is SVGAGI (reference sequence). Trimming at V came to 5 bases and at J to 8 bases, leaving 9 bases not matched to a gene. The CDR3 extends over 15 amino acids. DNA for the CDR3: TGTGCCAGCAGTCCACTACAGGGGAGCGATTCACCCCTCCACTTT. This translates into CASSPLQGSDSPLHF.

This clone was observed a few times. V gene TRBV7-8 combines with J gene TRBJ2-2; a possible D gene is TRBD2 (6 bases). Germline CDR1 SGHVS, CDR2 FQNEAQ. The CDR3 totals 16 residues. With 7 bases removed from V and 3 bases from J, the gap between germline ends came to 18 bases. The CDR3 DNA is TGTGCCAGCACCCTGCGGTGGGGGGAGGACACCGGGGAGCTGTTTTTT. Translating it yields CASTLRWGEDTGELFF.

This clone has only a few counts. The CDR3 nucleotides read TGTGCCAGCAGTTCCCTTAGGACAGGGAATGAAAAACTGTTTTTT. This translates into CASSSLRTGNEKLFF. The genes are TRBV7-2 and TRBJ1-4, with 8 bases that match TRBD1. This CDR3 comprises 15 residues. V dropped 6 bases and J dropped 5; count of bases not matched to a gene: 8. CDR1 and CDR2 (germline): SGHTA, FQGNSA.

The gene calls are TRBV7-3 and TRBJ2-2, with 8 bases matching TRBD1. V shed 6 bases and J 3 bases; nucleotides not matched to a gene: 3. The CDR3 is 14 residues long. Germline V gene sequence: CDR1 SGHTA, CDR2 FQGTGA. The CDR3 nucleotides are TGTGCCAGCAGTCCACAGGGGGACACCGGGGAGCTGTTTTTT. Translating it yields CASSPQGDTGELFF.

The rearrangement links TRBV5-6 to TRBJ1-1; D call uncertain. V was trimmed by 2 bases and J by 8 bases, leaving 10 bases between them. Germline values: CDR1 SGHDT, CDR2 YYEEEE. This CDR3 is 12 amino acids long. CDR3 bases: TGTGCCAGCAGCTTTTCTAATTTCGAAGCTTTCTTT. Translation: CASSFSNFEAFF.

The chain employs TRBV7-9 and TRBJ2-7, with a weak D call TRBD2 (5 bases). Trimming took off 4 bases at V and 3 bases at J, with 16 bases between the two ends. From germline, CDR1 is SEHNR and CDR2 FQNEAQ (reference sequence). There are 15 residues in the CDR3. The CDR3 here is CASSSPDLRDYEQYF. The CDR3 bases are TGTGCCAGCAGCTCCCCGGATCTGAGGGACTACGAGCAGTACTTC.

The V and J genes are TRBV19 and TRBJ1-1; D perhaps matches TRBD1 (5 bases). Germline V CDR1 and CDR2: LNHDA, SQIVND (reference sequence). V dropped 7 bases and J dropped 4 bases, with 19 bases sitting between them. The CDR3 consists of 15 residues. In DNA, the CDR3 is TGTGCCAGTACCCGCCACCACAAAGGGGTCACTGAAGCTTTCTTT. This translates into CASTRHHKGVTEAFF. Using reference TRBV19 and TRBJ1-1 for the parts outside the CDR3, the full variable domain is DGGITQSPKYLFRKEGQNVTLSCEQNLNHDAMYWYRQDPGQGLRLIYYSQIVNDFQKGDIAEGYSVSREKKESFPLTVTSAQKNPTAFYLCASTRHHKGVTEAFFGQGTRLTVV.

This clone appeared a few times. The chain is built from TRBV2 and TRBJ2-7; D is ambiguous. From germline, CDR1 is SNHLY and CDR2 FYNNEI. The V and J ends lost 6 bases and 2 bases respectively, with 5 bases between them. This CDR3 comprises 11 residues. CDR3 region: CASRTTYEQYF. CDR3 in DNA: TGTGCCAGCAGAACAACCTACGAGCAGTACTTC.

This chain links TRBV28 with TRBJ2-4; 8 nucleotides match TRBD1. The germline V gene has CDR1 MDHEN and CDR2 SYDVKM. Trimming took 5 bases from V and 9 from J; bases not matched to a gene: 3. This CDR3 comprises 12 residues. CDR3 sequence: CASSQGAAIQYF. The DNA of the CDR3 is TGTGCCAGCAGTCAGGGGGCGGCCATTCAGTACTTC.

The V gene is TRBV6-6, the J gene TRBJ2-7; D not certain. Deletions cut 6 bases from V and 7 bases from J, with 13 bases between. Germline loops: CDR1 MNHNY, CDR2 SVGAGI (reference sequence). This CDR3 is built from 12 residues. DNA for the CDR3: TGTGCCAGCAGCCCGTCGAGTACGGAGCAGTACTTC. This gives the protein CASSPSSTEQYF.

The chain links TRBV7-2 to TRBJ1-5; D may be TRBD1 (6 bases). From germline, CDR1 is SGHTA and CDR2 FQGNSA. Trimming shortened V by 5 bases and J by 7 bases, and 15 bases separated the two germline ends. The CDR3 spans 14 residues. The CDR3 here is CASSPQGSAQPQHF. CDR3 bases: TGTGCCAGCAGCCCACAGGGTTCGGCGCAGCCCCAGCATTTT.

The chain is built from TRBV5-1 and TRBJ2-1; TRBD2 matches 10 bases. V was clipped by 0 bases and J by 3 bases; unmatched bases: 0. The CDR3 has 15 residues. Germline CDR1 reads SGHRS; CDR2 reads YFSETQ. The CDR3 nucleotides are TGCGCCAGCAGCTTGGTAGCGGGGGGCTACAATGAGCAGTTCTTC. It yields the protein CASSLVAGGYNEQFF.

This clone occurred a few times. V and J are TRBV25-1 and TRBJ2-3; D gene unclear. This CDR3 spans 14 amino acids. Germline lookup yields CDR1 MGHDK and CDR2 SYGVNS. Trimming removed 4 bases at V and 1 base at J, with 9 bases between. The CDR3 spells CASSGWQGTDTQYF. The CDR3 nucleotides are TGTGCCAGCAGTGGCTGGCAGGGCACAGATACGCAGTATTTT.

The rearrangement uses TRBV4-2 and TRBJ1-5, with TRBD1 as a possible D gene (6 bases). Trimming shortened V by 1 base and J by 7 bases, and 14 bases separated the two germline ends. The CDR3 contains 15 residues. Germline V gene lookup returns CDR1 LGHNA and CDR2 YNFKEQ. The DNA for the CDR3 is TGTGCCAGCAGCCAAGGACAGGCTGTAGGCCAGCCCCAGCATTTT. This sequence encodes CASSQGQAVGQPQHF.

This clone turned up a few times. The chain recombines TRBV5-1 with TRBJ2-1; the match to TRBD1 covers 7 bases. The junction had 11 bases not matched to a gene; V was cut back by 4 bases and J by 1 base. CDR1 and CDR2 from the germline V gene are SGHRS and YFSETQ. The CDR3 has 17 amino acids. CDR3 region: CASSEGSDRLSYNEQFF. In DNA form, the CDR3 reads TGCGCCAGCAGCGAAGGATCGGACAGGCTTTCCTACAATGAGCAGTTCTTC.

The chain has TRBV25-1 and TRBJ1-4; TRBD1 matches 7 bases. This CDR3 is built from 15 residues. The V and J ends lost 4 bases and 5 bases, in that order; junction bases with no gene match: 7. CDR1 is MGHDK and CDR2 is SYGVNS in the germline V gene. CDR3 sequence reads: CASSGNRGENEKLFF. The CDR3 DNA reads TGTGCCAGCAGTGGGAACAGGGGAGAGAATGAAAAACTGTTTTTT. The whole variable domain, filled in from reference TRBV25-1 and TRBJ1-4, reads EADIYQTPRYLVIGTGKKITLECSQTMGHDKMYWYQQDPGMELHLIHYSYGVNSTEKGDLSSESTVSRIRTEHFPLTLESARPSHTSQYLCASSGNRGENEKLFFGSGTQLSVL.

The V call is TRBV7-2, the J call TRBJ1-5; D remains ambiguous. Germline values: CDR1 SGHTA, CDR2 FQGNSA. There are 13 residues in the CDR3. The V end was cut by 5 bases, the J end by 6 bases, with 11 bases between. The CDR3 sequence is CASSPLRGQPQHF. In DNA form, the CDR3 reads TGTGCCAGCAGCCCCCTCCGAGGTCAGCCCCAGCATTTT.

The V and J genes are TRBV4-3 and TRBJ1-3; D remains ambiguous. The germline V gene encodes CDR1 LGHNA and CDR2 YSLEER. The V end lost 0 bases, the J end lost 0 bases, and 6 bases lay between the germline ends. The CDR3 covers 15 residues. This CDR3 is CASSQELRSGNTIYF. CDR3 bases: TGCGCCAGCAGCCAAGAGCTCCGCTCTGGAAACACCATATATTTT.

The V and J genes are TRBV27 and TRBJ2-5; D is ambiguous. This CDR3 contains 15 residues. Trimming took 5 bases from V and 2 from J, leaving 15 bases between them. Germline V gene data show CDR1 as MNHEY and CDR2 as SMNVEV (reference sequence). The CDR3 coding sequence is TGTGCCAGCAGTCCCAGTTGGGTTTCTCAAGAGACCCAGTACTTC. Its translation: CASSPSWVSQETQYF.

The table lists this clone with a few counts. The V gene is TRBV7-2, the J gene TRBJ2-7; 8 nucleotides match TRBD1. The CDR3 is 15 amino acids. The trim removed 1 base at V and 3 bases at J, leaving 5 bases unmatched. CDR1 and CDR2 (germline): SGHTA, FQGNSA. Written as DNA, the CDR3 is TGTGCCAGCAGCTTAGGCGTCGGACAGGGCTACGAGCAGTACTTC. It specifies CASSLGVGQGYEQYF. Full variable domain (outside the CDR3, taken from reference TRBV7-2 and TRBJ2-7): GAGVSQSPSNKVTEKGKDVELRCDPISGHTALYWYRQSLGQGLEFLIYFQGNSAPDKSGLPSDRFSAERTGGSVSTLTIQRTQQEDSAVYLCASSLGVGQGYEQYFGPGTRLTVT.

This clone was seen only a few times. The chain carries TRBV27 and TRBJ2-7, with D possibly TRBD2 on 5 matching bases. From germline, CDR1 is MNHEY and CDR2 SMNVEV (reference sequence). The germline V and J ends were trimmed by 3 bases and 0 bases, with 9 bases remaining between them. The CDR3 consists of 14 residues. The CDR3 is CASSFDGDSYEQYF. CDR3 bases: TGTGCCAGCAGTTTCGACGGGGACTCCTACGAGCAGTACTTC.

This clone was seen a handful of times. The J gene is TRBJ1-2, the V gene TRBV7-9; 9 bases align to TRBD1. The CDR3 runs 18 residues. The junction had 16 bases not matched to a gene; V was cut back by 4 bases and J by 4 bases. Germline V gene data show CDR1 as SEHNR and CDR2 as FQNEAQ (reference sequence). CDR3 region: CASSSLRAQGALGYGYTF. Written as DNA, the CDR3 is TGTGCCAGCAGCTCTCTAAGGGCACAGGGGGCTTTGGGCTATGGCTACACCTTC.

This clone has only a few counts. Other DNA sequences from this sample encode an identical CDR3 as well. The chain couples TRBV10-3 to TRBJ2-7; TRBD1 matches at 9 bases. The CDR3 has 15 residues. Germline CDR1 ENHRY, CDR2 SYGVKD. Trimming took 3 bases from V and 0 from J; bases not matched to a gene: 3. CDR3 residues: CAISDPGQGSYEQYF. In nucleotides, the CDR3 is TGTGCCATCAGTGATCCGGGACAGGGCTCCTACGAGCAGTACTTC.

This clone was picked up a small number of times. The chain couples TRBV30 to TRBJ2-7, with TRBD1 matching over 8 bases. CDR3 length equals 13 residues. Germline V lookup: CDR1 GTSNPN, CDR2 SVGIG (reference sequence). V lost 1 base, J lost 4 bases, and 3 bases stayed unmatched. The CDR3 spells CAWSGDRGYEQYF. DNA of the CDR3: TGTGCCTGGAGTGGAGACAGGGGATACGAGCAGTACTTC.